These 21 T cell receptor beta chains were sequenced from one sample in a study of OX40 agonist ivuxolimab in advanced cancers. Sequencing used immunoSEQ multiplex PCR; TCRdb keeps in-frame clones, though not all of them. The profile shows 80,000 to 95,000 clones, under 90% of them singletons. Material: CD4+ or CD8+ T cells sorted from blood, obtained in a trial of the OX40 agonist ivuxolimab. The receptors stem from an adult with an advanced solid tumor such as melanoma, head and neck, liver or kidney cancer.

The chain is built from TRBV30 and TRBJ1-2; D is undetermined. The ends were cut back, 0 bases at V and 8 bases at J, with 10 bases in the middle. CDR3 length: 12 amino acids. The V gene's germline CDR1 is GTSNPN and CDR2 SVGIG (reference sequence). This CDR3 is CAWSVGQNGYTF. DNA for the CDR3: TGTGCCTGGAGTGTAGGGCAAAACGGCTACACCTTC.

The chain has TRBV7-6 and TRBJ2-2; 8 bases map to TRBD2. V dropped 4 bases and J dropped 2; count of bases not matched to a gene: 6. There are 16 residues in the CDR3. CDR1 is SGHVS, CDR2 FNYEAQ, per germline. The CDR3 nucleotides read TGTGCCAGCAGCTCCATAGCGGGAATTAACACCGGGGAGCTGTTTTTT. This codes for CASSSIAGINTGELFF.

This chain uses TRBV6-6 with TRBJ1-5, with a possible D match to TRBD1 (5 bases). The CDR3 contains 15 residues. In germline, CDR1 is MNHNY, CDR2 SVGAGI (reference sequence). The V end was cut by 0 bases, the J end by 2 bases, with 8 bases between. CDR3 loop: CASSYSTDGNQPQHF. CDR3 nucleotides: TGTGCCAGCAGTTACTCGACAGATGGCAATCAGCCCCAGCATTTT.

In DNA form, the CDR3 reads TGTGCCAGCAGTCTGTATGGGGGTCTCGCTGAAGCTTTCTTT. Translating it yields CASSLYGGLAEAFF. This sequence joins TRBV6-6 and TRBJ1-1; D is perhaps TRBD1 (5 bases). The germline CDR1 and CDR2 sequences are MNHNY and SVGAGI (reference sequence). Trimming pared 5 bases from V and 6 bases from J, leaving 16 bases between. The CDR3 runs to 14 residues.

The chain carries TRBV5-5 and TRBJ1-5; no definite D call. CDR3 size: 15 residues. CDR1 SGHKS and CDR2 YYEKEE come from the germline V gene (reference sequence). Deletions cut 2 bases from V and 0 bases from J, with 9 bases between. The CDR3: CASSFGTFSNQPQHF. The CDR3 DNA reads TGTGCCAGCAGCTTCGGCACCTTTAGCAATCAGCCCCAGCATTTT. The entire variable domain, with the rest obtained from reference TRBV5-5 and TRBJ1-5, is as follows: DAGVTQSPTHLIKTRGQQVTLRCSPISGHKSVSWYQQVLGQGPQFIFQYYEKEERGRGNFPDRFSARQFPNYSSELNVNALLLGDSALYLCASSFGTFSNQPQHFGDGTRLSIL.

The rearrangement joins TRBV27 to TRBJ1-1, with TRBD1 identical over 7 bases. Per germline, CDR1 MNHEY and CDR2 SMNVEV (reference sequence). Trimming removed 0 bases from V and 11 bases from J; junction bases left unmatched: 6. The CDR3 loop spans 13 amino acids. The CDR3 reads CASSLSYRGEAFF. For the CDR3, the DNA is TGTGCCAGCAGTTTATCTTACAGGGGTGAGGCTTTCTTT.

The rearrangement joins TRBV5-1 to TRBJ2-5; D is possibly TRBD2 (5 bases). Trimming removed 0 bases at V and 2 bases at J, with 14 bases between. Germline values: CDR1 SGHRS, CDR2 YFSETQ. The CDR3 is 16 amino acids. CDR3 amino acids: CASSLAIGVGQETQYF. The CDR3 DNA reads TGCGCCAGCAGCTTGGCCATCGGGGTGGGGCAAGAGACCCAGTACTTC.

Only one count was recorded for this clone. The V and J genes are TRBV27 and TRBJ1-2, with a tentative D call TRBD1 (6 bases). The CDR3 consists of 13 residues. V was shortened by 6 bases and J by 1 base, with 9 bases between the two germline ends. Germline V gene data show CDR1 as MNHEY and CDR2 as SMNVEV (reference sequence). The CDR3 here is CASRNRVNYGYTF. DNA for the CDR3: TGTGCCAGCAGAAACAGGGTTAACTATGGCTACACCTTC.

By its share, this clone is medium-sized. The same CDR3 also results from other DNA sequences found in this sample. The CDR3 DNA sequence: TGTGCCAGCAGCTTAGTAGGGACTGGCTACAATGAGCAGTTCTTC. It translates to CASSLVGTGYNEQFF. This rearrangement joins TRBV7-2 to TRBJ2-1; D might be TRBD2 (6 bases). Germline V gene sequence: CDR1 SGHTA, CDR2 FQGNSA. The V gene lost 1 base and the J gene lost 3 bases, with 10 bases spanning the gap. The CDR3 length is 15 residues.

For the CDR3, the DNA is TGCGCCAGCAGCCAAGAAGTCGCGCGGGATCAGCCCCAGCATTTT. Translation gives CASSQEVARDQPQHF. This rearrangement joins TRBV4-3 to TRBJ1-5; no firm D call. V was shortened by 0 bases and J by 5 bases, with 11 bases between the two germline ends. Germline V gene lookup returns CDR1 LGHNA and CDR2 YSLEER. The CDR3 extends over 15 amino acids.

The chain has TRBV6-5 and TRBJ1-1; D gene ambiguous. Looked up from germline, CDR1 is MNHEY and CDR2 is SVGAGI. Trimming took 6 bases from V and 10 from J, leaving 15 bases between them. This CDR3 is 12 amino acids long. CDR3 in amino acids: CASRAQTGVAFF. CDR3 DNA sequence: TGTGCCAGCAGGGCGCAAACCGGCGTAGCTTTCTTT.

The J gene is TRBJ2-1, the V gene TRBV18; D uncertain. There are 11 residues in the CDR3. V was clipped by 8 bases and J by 5 bases, with 7 bases between them. Looked up from germline, CDR1 is KGHSH and CDR2 is LQKENI. The CDR3 reads CASTTNNEQFF. For the CDR3, the DNA is TGTGCCAGCACAACCAACAATGAGCAGTTCTTC.

V usage is TRBV2 and J usage is TRBJ1-2; D is unresolved. CDR3 size: 14 residues. Trimming shortened V by 4 bases and J by 4 bases, and 13 bases separated the two germline ends. Germline loops: CDR1 SNHLY, CDR2 FYNNEI. CDR3 in amino acids: CASSVYSLSYGYTF. The DNA of the CDR3 is TGTGCCAGCAGTGTCTACAGCTTAAGCTATGGCTACACCTTC.

This clone came up a few times. The DNA of the CDR3 is TGTGCCTGGAGTGATGGGACAGGGGGTCAGCCCCAGCATTTT. It encodes CAWSDGTGGQPQHF. V is TRBV30 and J is TRBJ1-5, with 11 bases fitting TRBD1. V was clipped by 1 base and J by 6 bases; unmatched bases: 2. The CDR3 is made up of 14 amino acids. The V gene's germline CDR1 is GTSNPN and CDR2 SVGIG (reference sequence).

The V and J genes are TRBV5-5 and TRBJ1-1; 7 bases line up with TRBD1. J gave up 4 bases and V 4 bases, and 7 bases lay outside the gene matches. The germline V gene encodes CDR1 SGHKS and CDR2 YYEKEE (reference sequence). The CDR3 consists of 14 residues. The DNA for the CDR3 is TGTGCCAGCAGCCGATTCAGGGGGGGCACTGAAGCTTTCTTT. Residues: CASSRFRGGTEAFF. Based on the CDR3 plus reference TRBV5-5 and TRBJ1-1, the full variable domain is DAGVTQSPTHLIKTRGQQVTLRCSPISGHKSVSWYQQVLGQGPQFIFQYYEKEERGRGNFPDRFSARQFPNYSSELNVNALLLGDSALYLCASSRFRGGTEAFFGQGTRLTVV.

The CDR3 is CASSLDGGGTEAFF. The CDR3 DNA sequence: TGTGCCAGCAGCTTGGATGGGGGGGGCACTGAAGCTTTCTTT. The chain couples TRBV5-4 to TRBJ1-1, with a tentative D call TRBD1 (5 bases). The CDR3 runs 14 residues. Germline V gene data show CDR1 as SGHNT and CDR2 as YYREEE (reference sequence). V lost 0 bases and J lost 4, with 10 bases in between.

The chain carries TRBV5-6 and TRBJ2-2; D not resolved. The CDR3 is 17 residues long. From germline, CDR1 is SGHDT and CDR2 YYEEEE. V lost 0 bases and J 1 base, leaving 13 bases between the germline ends. The CDR3: CASSLGPVQWNTGELFF. The CDR3 nucleotides read TGTGCCAGCAGCTTGGGGCCAGTCCAGTGGAACACCGGGGAGCTGTTTTTT.

This clone showed up just once. J is TRBJ1-4 and V is TRBV19; the match to TRBD1 covers 7 bases. CDR3 length: 18 amino acids. The germline gives CDR1 LNHDA, CDR2 SQIVND (reference sequence). V gave up 6 bases and J gave up 2 bases; unmatched junction bases: 15. CDR3 protein: CASSPLFSGGVTNEKLFF. In DNA form, the CDR3 reads TGTGCCAGTAGCCCCCTCTTTTCAGGGGGTGTCACTAATGAAAAACTGTTTTTT.

V and J are TRBV30 and TRBJ2-5, with 13 nucleotides matching TRBD2. Germline trimming cut 0 bases from V and 2 bases from J; bases unmatched to any gene: 3. The CDR3 loop spans 16 amino acids. Germline V lookup: CDR1 GTSNPN, CDR2 SVGIG (reference sequence). CDR3 sequence reads: CAWSVGLAGSQETQYF. The CDR3 bases are TGTGCCTGGAGTGTGGGACTAGCGGGGTCACAAGAGACCCAGTACTTC.

The CDR3 loop reads CASSQLPGLGSETQYF. DNA of the CDR3: TGTGCCAGCAGCCAACTGCCAGGGCTCGGCTCGGAGACCCAGTACTTC. The rearrangement links TRBV14 to TRBJ2-5; tentative D call: TRBD1 (5 bases). The CDR3 consists of 16 residues. The V and J ends lost 2 bases and 5 bases respectively, with 18 bases between them. The V gene's germline CDR1 is SGHDN and CDR2 FVKESK.

The V gene is TRBV7-9, the J gene TRBJ1-4, with 7 bases fitting TRBD1. J was trimmed by 10 bases and V by 6 bases; bases with no gene match: 11. The CDR3 covers 14 residues. The V gene's germline CDR1 is SEHNR and CDR2 FQNEAQ (reference sequence). The DNA for the CDR3 is TGTGCCAGCAGAGGACAGGTTGGGTCGGGAAAACTGTTTTTT. Translating gives CASRGQVGSGKLFF.